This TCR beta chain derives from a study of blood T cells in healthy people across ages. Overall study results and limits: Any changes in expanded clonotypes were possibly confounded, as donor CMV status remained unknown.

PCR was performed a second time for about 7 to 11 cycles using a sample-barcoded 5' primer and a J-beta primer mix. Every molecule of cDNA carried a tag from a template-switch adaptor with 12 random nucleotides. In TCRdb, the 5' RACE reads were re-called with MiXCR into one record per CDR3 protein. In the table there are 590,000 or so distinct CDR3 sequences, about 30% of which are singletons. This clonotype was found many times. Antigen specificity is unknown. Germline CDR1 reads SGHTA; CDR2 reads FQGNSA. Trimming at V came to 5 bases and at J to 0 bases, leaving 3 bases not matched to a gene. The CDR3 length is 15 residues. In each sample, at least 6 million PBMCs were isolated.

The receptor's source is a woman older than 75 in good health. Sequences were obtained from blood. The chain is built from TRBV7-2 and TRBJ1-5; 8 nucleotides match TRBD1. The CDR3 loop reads CASSPTGGSNQPQHF. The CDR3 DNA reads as TGTGCCAGCAGCCCAACAGGGGGTAGCAATCAGCCCCAGCATTTT. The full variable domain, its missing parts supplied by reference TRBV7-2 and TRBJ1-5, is GAGVSQSPSNKVTEKGKDVELRCDPISGHTALYWYRQSLGQGLEFLIYFQGNSAPDKSGLPSDRFSAERTGGSVSTLTIQRTQQEDSAVYLCASSPTGGSNQPQHFGDGTRLSIL.